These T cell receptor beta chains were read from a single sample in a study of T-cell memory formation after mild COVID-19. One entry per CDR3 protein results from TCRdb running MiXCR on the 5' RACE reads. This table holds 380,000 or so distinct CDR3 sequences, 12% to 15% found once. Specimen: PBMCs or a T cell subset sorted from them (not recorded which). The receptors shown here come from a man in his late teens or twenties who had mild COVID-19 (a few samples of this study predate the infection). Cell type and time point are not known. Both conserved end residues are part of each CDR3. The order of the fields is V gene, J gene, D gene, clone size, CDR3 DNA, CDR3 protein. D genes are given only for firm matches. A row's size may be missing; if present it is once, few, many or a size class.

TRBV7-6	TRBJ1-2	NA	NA	TGTGCCAGCAGCCTTACCCCCGACTATGGCTACACCTTC	CASSLTPDYGYTF
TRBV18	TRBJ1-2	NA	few	TGTGCCAGCTCACCGGGAGTGAGGGAATCGAGCTATGGCTACACCTTC	CASSPGVRESSYGYTF
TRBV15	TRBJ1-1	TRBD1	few	TGTGCCACCAGCAGTCTGGGGCTGGTAGGGGGCCTGACTGAAGCTTTCTTT	CATSSLGLVGGLTEAFF
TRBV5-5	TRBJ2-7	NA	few	TGTGCCAGCAGCTACCGACAGTCTAAATCCTACGAGCAGTACTTC	CASSYRQSKSYEQYF
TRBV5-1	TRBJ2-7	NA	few	TGCGCCAGCAGCCCGTATCTGGGGCAGCAATACGAGCAGTACTTC	CASSPYLGQQYEQYF
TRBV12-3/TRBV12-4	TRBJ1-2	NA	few	TGTGCCATCGGGACGAGTAACTATGGCTACACCTTC	CAIGTSNYGYTF
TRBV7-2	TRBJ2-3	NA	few	TGTGCCAGCAGCTTCGGAGGGGGTTTAGGTACGCAGTATTTT	CASSFGGGLGTQYF
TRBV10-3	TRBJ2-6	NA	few	TGTGCCATCAGTGAGTCGGAGGGGACTGGGGCCAACGTCCTGACTTTC	CAISESEGTGANVLTF
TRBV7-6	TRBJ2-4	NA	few	TGTGCCAGCAGCTTAGCGGGCTTCAAGGTTCAGTACTTC	CASSLAGFKVQYF
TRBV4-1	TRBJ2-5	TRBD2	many	TGCGCCAGCAGCCAACCACTAGCGCCACAAGAGACCCAGTACTTC	CASSQPLAPQETQYF
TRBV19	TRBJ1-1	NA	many	TGTGCCAGTAGTATAGATTGGCTGATGAACACTGAAGCTTTCTTT	CASSIDWLMNTEAFF
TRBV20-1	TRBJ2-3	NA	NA	TGCAGTGCTCCCCACAGGGTGCGATGGGTGATAGATACGCAGTATTTT	CSAPHRVRWVIDTQYF
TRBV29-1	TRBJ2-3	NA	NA	TGCAGCGTTGGGAGTAGGGATACGCAGTATTTT	CSVGSRDTQYF
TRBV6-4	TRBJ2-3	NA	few	TGTGCCAGCAGTGAAGGACTAAAGGGGACAGATACGCAGTATTTT	CASSEGLKGTDTQYF
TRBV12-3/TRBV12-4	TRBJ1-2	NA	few	TGTGCCAGCAGCGCCGTTAACTATGGCTACACCTTC	CASSAVNYGYTF
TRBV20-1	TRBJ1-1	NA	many	TGCAGTGCTACTCTGTCTTCTCGGGGCACTGAAGCTTTCTTT	CSATLSSRGTEAFF
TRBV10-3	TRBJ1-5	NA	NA	TGTGCCGTCGGGAGGGATAGCAATCAGCCCCAGCATTTT	CAVGRDSNQPQHF
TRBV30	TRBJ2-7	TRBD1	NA	TGTGCCTGGAGTGGACAGGGACGGGGCGAGCAGTACTTC	CAWSGQGRGEQYF
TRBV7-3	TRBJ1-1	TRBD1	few	TGTGCCAGCAGCTCGGACAGGATGTCTGAAGCTTTCTTT	CASSSDRMSEAFF
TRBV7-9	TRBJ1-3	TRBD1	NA	TGTGCCAGCAGCCCGACCGGGACAGGGACTGGAAACACCATATATTTT	CASSPTGTGTGNTIYF
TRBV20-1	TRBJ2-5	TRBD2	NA	TGCAGTGCGCTGACTAGCGGGACGTACCAAGAGACCCAGTACTTC	CSALTSGTYQETQYF
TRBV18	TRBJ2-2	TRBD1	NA	TGTGCCAGCGCTCGCCCGACAGGGTTCACCGGGGAGCTGTTTTTT	CASARPTGFTGELFF
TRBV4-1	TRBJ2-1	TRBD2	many	TGCGCCAGCAGCCTCTCAGCGGGGTTCGGGAATGAGCAGTTCTTC	CASSLSAGFGNEQFF
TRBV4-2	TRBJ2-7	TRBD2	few	TGTGCCAGCAGCCAACTAGCAAGCGGGAGCTCCTACGAGCAGTACTTC	CASSQLASGSSYEQYF
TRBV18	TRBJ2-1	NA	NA	TGTGCCAGCTCACCATCCCCCCCGGGGGCCGGCTACAATGAGCAGTTCTTC	CASSPSPPGAGYNEQFF
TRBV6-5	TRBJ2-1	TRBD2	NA	TGTGCCAGCAGACTAGCGGGGGACCTCAATGAGCAGTTCTTC	CASRLAGDLNEQFF
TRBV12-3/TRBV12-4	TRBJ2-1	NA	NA	TGTGCCAGCAGGCCCAATGACTACAATGAGCAGTTCTTC	CASRPNDYNEQFF
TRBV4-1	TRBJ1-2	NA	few	TGCGCCAGCAGCCCCCGGGACACCGACTATGGCTACACCTTC	CASSPRDTDYGYTF
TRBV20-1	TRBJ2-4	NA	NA	TGCAGTGCTAGAATAAAGTGGGATCTAGCCAAAAACATTCAGTACTTC	CSARIKWDLAKNIQYF
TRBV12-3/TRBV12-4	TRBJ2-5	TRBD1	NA	TGTGCCAGCAGTTTGGTGGGACAGGGTACCCAAGAGACCCAGTACTTC	CASSLVGQGTQETQYF